Shown below are 20 T cell receptor beta chains from a single sample sequenced in a study of siplizumab effects on memory and regulatory T cells. The mixed lymphocyte reaction cells were cocultured at 37°C for less than seven days. Which antigens these TCRs recognize remains unknown. TCRdb's table, derived via immunoSEQ multiplex PCR, lists solely in-frame clones and lacks some. The sample yields approximately 9,700 clones, around 40% seen once. The sequencing sample was made of CFSE-low (dividing) CD8+ T cells sorted from an allogeneic mixed lymphocyte reaction. Every receptor here comes from a human donor in good health; the cells came from an allogeneic mixed lymphocyte reaction.

This clone is classed as medium-sized. The chain recombines TRBV13 with TRBJ1-4; perhaps TRBD1 as D (6 bases). Germline CDR1 PRHDT, CDR2 FYEKMQ (reference sequence). The length of the CDR3 is 14 residues. V lost 2 bases to trimming and J lost 5 bases, with 9 bases between them. The chain's CDR3 is CASSLRTVNEKLFF. The CDR3 DNA reads TGTGCCAGCAGCTTAAGGACAGTAAATGAAAAACTGTTTTTT. Complete variable domain (other parts from reference TRBV13 and TRBJ1-4): AAGVIQSPRHLIKEKRETATLKCYPIPRHDTVYWYQQGPGQDPQFLISFYEKMQSDKGSIPDRFSAQQFSDYHSELNMSSLELGDSALYFCASSLRTVNEKLFFGSGTQLSVL.

The rearrangement links TRBV7-6 to TRBJ1-1, with D unclear. This CDR3 comprises 13 residues. Trimming cost V 4 bases and J 1 base, with 7 bases left between them. Germline V gene sequence: CDR1 SGHVS, CDR2 FNYEAQ. CDR3 region: CASSSNWNTEAFF. The CDR3 DNA follows: TGTGCCAGCAGCTCCAACTGGAACACTGAAGCTTTCTTT.

With regard to this clone: A junction end diverges from the germline sequence, so it may reflect a read error. This chain uses TRBV5-3 with TRBJ1-2; unclear D gene. TRBV5-3 is recorded as an ORF, its role being uncertain. The CDR3 loop spans 13 amino acids. The CDR3 loop is CASSFRRYYGYTF. For the CDR3, the DNA is TGTGCCAGCAGCTTTCGGAGGTACTATGGCTACACCTTC.

By share of the sample, this clone is medium-sized. The chain has TRBV7-8 and TRBJ2-1; 7 bases agree with TRBD1. This CDR3 is built from 17 residues. In germline, CDR1 is SGHVS, CDR2 FQNEAQ. V gave up 4 bases and J gave up 4 bases; unmatched junction bases: 13. The CDR3 coding sequence is TGTGCCAGCAGCTATGGCCCGGGACAGCGGTTTTACAATGAGCAGTTCTTC. Translating it yields CASSYGPGQRFYNEQFF.

Relative to its sample, this clone is medium-sized (0.01 to 0.1%). The chain uses TRBV9 and TRBJ2-2; possible D gene TRBD2, 6 bases. The germline gives CDR1 SGDLS, CDR2 YYNGEE. The ends were cut back, 4 bases at V and 3 bases at J, with 10 bases in the middle. There are 14 residues in the CDR3. The CDR3 sequence: CASSMGGDTGELFF. The CDR3 DNA reads TGTGCCAGCAGCATGGGAGGAGACACCGGGGAGCTGTTTTTT.

The genes are TRBV2 and TRBJ2-7, with a tentative D call TRBD2 (5 bases). This CDR3 is 14 amino acids long. V gave up 6 bases and J gave up 3 bases, with 15 bases separating them. Germline CDR1 reads SNHLY; CDR2 reads FYNNEI. In DNA form, the CDR3 reads TGTGCCAGCAGGCCTAGAGGACTGAACTACGAGCAGTACTTC. Its translation: CASRPRGLNYEQYF.

The V call is TRBV28, the J call TRBJ1-5; the D is unclear. The CDR3 is 15 residues long. Germline CDR1 MDHEN, CDR2 SYDVKM. V gave up 3 bases and J gave up 3 bases, with 12 bases separating them. DNA for the CDR3: TGTGCCAGCAGTTTGAGGGTGGGATCCAATCAGCCCCAGCATTTT. It specifies CASSLRVGSNQPQHF.

Sample share makes this clone medium-sized. The CDR3 reads CASSRDGRNSGNTIYF. In nucleotides, the CDR3 is TGTGCCAGCAGCCGGGACGGACGGAACTCTGGAAACACCATATATTTT. V is TRBV7-6 and J is TRBJ1-3; tentative D call: TRBD1 (5 bases). Germline V gives CDR1 SGHVS, CDR2 FNYEAQ. This CDR3 has 16 residues. V gave up 5 bases and J gave up 0 bases, with 14 bases separating them.

On this clone itself: This sample includes further DNA sequences coding for the same CDR3. The CDR3 DNA reads TGCGCCAGCAGCCAAGACCCCGGAGACTCTGGAAACACCATATATTTT. The encoded protein is CASSQDPGDSGNTIYF. This rearrangement joins TRBV4-3 to TRBJ1-3; D unclear. The CDR3 has 16 residues. Looked up from germline, CDR1 is LGHNA and CDR2 is YSLEER. Deletions cut 0 bases from V and 0 bases from J, with 9 bases between.

This clone was recorded only once. The chain recombines TRBV7-9 with TRBJ2-7, with D uncertain. Trimming left V 1 base short and J 5 bases short, with 6 bases between. The CDR3 covers 12 residues. Per the germline V gene, CDR1 is SEHNR and CDR2 is FQNEAQ (reference sequence). Written as DNA, the CDR3 is TGTGCCAGCAGCTTAGTGTGGGACGAGCAGTACTTC. The encoded protein is CASSLVWDEQYF.

This clone showed up many times. The rearrangement uses TRBV2 and TRBJ2-7; D possibly matches TRBD1 or TRBD2 (5 bases each). The CDR3 length is 13 residues. Trimming left V 7 bases short and J 2 bases short, with 12 bases between. Germline loops: CDR1 SNHLY, CDR2 FYNNEI. DNA for the CDR3: TGTGCCAGCACGGGGCAGGTTACCTACGAGCAGTACTTC. Translating gives CASTGQVTYEQYF.

This clone was counted a single time. The V gene is TRBV6-5, the J gene TRBJ1-2; 12 nucleotides line up with TRBD1. V was pared by 6 bases and J by 6 bases, with 8 bases of the junction left unmatched. Germline V CDR1 and CDR2: MNHEY, SVGAGI. CDR3 length: 15 amino acids. The CDR3 loop reads CASSRLGTGGDGYTF. DNA of the CDR3: TGTGCCAGCAGCCGCCTTGGGACAGGGGGCGATGGCTACACCTTC.

This clone is medium-sized within its sample. This chain uses TRBV7-6 with TRBJ2-7; D remains unclear. Per germline, CDR1 SGHVS and CDR2 FNYEAQ. The V end lost 5 bases, the J end lost 0 bases, and 8 bases lay between the germline ends. The CDR3 spans 13 residues. The CDR3 coding sequence is TGTGCCAGCAGCCTACATAGCTCCTACGAGCAGTACTTC. The encoded protein is CASSLHSSYEQYF.

This clone was recorded a few times. The chain links TRBV4-2 to TRBJ1-5; D remains unclear. V lost 1 base and J 7 bases, leaving 17 bases between the germline ends. Per the germline V gene, CDR1 is LGHNA and CDR2 is YNFKEQ. This CDR3 comprises 16 residues. The CDR3 is CASSQGPGPGEQPQHF. DNA of the CDR3: TGTGCCAGCAGCCAAGGACCGGGCCCCGGGGAACAGCCCCAGCATTTT.

The chain uses TRBV6-1 and TRBJ2-5, with D perhaps TRBD2 (6 bases). Germline V CDR1 and CDR2: MNHNS, SASEGT. The V end lost 4 bases, the J end lost 9 bases, and 18 bases lay between the germline ends. There are 14 residues in the CDR3. CDR3 sequence: CASSGGPGLEAQYF. The DNA of the CDR3 is TGTGCCAGCAGTGGGGGCCCGGGACTGGAGGCCCAGTACTTC.

The CDR3 protein is CASSPGQMGYEQYF. The CDR3 DNA follows: TGCGCCAGCAGCCCGGGACAGATGGGCTACGAGCAGTACTTC. The chain combines TRBV5-1 with TRBJ2-7; TRBD1 matches 7 bases. The CDR3 consists of 14 residues. V lost 4 bases to trimming and J lost 3 bases; unmatched junction nucleotides: 7. Germline CDR1 and CDR2: SGHRS and YFSETQ.

This clone occurred a few times. This sample also contains other DNA sequences that code for the same CDR3. The chain employs TRBV11-2 and TRBJ2-1, with TRBD2 as a possible D gene (7 bases). Per germline, CDR1 SGHAT and CDR2 FQNNGV. CDR3 size: 12 residues. With 5 bases removed from V and 8 bases from J, the gap between germline ends came to 10 bases. The CDR3 loop is CASSLGGDEQFF. Here the CDR3 DNA reads TGTGCCAGCAGCCTAGGGGGGGATGAGCAGTTCTTC.

The chain couples TRBV6-1 to TRBJ1-1, with a possible D match to TRBD1 (5 bases). Germline loops: CDR1 MNHNS, CDR2 SASEGT. The CDR3 contains 12 residues. Trimming took off 5 bases at V and 9 bases at J, with 13 bases between the two ends. CDR3 in DNA: TGTGCCAGCAGTTGGCCGGGACGGCAAGCTTTCTTT. Protein sequence: CASSWPGRQAFF.

This chain joins TRBV6-5 and TRBJ1-2; TRBD1 agrees at 9 bases. With V trimmed by 2 bases and J by 8 bases, 3 bases remained unmatched. CDR1 and CDR2 from the germline V gene are MNHEY and SVGAGI. CDR3 size: 13 residues. The CDR3 sequence: CASSYGTGQGYTF. CDR3 nucleotide sequence: TGTGCCAGCAGTTACGGGACAGGGCAAGGCTACACCTTC.

The rearrangement joins TRBV10-1 to TRBJ2-5; 13 bases are a match to TRBD2. Unmatched junction bases numbered 5, after V lost 6 bases and J lost 4 bases. Germline CDR1 is WNHNN and CDR2 is SYGVQD (reference sequence). This CDR3 is 15 amino acids long. CDR3 coding DNA: TGCGCCAGCAGCCGGACTAGCGGGAGTTTAGAGACCCAGTACTTC. It translates to CASSRTSGSLETQYF.